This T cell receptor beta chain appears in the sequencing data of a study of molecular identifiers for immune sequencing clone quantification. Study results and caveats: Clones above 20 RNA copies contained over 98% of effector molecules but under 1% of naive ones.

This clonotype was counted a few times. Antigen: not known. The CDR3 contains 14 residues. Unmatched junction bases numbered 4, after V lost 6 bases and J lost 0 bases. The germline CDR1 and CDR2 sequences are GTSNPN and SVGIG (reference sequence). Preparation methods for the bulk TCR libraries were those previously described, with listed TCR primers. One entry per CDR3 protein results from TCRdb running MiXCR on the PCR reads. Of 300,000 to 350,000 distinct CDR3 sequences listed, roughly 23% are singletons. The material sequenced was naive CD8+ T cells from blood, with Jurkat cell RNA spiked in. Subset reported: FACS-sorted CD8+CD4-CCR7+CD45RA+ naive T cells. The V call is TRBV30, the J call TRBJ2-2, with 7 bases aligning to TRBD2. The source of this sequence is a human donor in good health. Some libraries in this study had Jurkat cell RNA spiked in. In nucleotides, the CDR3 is TGTGCCTGTAGGGACTACGCGAACACCGGGGAGCTGTTTTTT. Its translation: CACRDYANTGELFF.